This record looks at one T cell receptor (beta chain) sequence and its context. The antigen is not known. This entry comes from a study of shared clonotypes between healthy human individuals. Produced via immunoSEQ multiplex PCR; TCRdb's table is partial and in-frame only. The sample has some 500,000 clones, almost 97% seen once; the top ten hold 0.06%. V shed 4 bases, J shed 4 bases, and the junction held 3 bases outside the gene matches. Germline V gives CDR1 MDHEN, CDR2 SYDVKM. CDR3 length equals 13 residues. Study conclusions and caveats: Generally, estimated richness proved larger in naive subsets than it did in memory subsets. Apart from blood, nothing was sampled; tissue repertoires likely differ.

This chain connects TRBV28 to TRBJ1-2, with 7 bases lining up with TRBD1. The sequenced material came from naive CD4+ T cells sorted from blood. As to subset: CD45RA+ positively selected. This sequence was found in a young woman in good health. The CDR3 nucleotides read TGTGCCAGCAGTTCGGACAGGTTCTATGGCTACACCTTC. Translating it yields CASSSDRFYGYTF.